Within the sample, the clone carrying this TCR beta chain is medium-sized (0.01 to 0.1%). Its antigen is unknown. This specimen belongs to a study of metastatic and nonmetastatic thyroid tumors. Study-wide results and limits: In blood and tumor, TCR beta diversity was reportedly significantly higher in malignant thyroid tumors than in benign nodules.

This CDR3 region has 15 residues. J lost 1 base, V lost 5 bases, and 5 bases had no gene match. Per germline, CDR1 SGHNT and CDR2 YENEEA. With MiXCR, TCRdb reprocessed the PCR reads. The sample holds over 20,000 clones, around a third seen once. Ahead of thyroid surgery, no patient had received treatment of any kind. The TCR originated in a female donor with papillary thyroid cancer or a benign thyroid nodule (not recorded which). Some clones in this sample may be carry-over from other donors' samples. What was sequenced was blood. The rearrangement links TRBV11-3 to TRBJ1-3; TRBD1 aligns across 7 bases. CDR3 amino acids: CASSATGASGNTIYF. CDR3 bases: TGTGCCAGCAGCGCAACAGGGGCTTCTGGAAACACCATATATTTT.